A selection of T cell receptor beta chains follows, all from one sample in a study of beta chain features in type 1 diabetes. The table came from immunoSEQ multiplex PCR; TCRdb's copy has only in-frame clones and leaves some out. This table holds fewer than 350,000 clones, 7% to 9% found once. The specimen was central memory CD4+ T cells from blood. These receptors were taken from a woman aged 18-35 years in good health. Each CDR3 is given with its conserved first and last residue. Each record gives: D gene, J gene, V gene, clone size, CDR3 DNA, CDR3 protein. A D gene is named only where the DNA matches it firmly. Rows may omit the clone size; those that give it use once, few, many or a size class.

- | TRBJ2-2 | TRBV15 | - | TGTGCCACCAGCAGACGGGACCGCTCGAACACCGGGGAGCTGTTTTTT | CATSRRDRSNTGELFF
- | TRBJ1-2 | TRBV4-3 | - | TGCGCCAGCAGCTCGACGGCTTCTAACTATGGCTACACCTTC | CASSSTASNYGYTF
- | TRBJ1-3 | TRBV28 | - | TGTGCCAGTCGAGACAGCAACTCTGGAAACACCATATATTTT | CASRDSNSGNTIYF
TRBD1 | TRBJ2-5 | TRBV10-3 | many | TGTGCCATCAGTGCCGCGGGACAGGGTAGCGAGACCCAGTACTTC | CAISAAGQGSETQYF
- | TRBJ2-3 | TRBV9 | - | TGTGCCAGCAGCGCCCGGGGCCCCCCCACAGATACGCAGTATTTT | CASSARGPPTDTQYF
- | TRBJ1-5 | TRBV18 | few | TGTGCCAGCTCACCAGGGGCGGACCGGCCCCAGCATTTT | CASSPGADRPQHF
- | TRBJ2-2 | TRBV5-1 | - | TGCGCCAGCACCTCACAACCCCACGAATCGGCCGGGGAGCTGTTTTTT | CASTSQPHESAGELFF
TRBD2 | TRBJ2-4 | TRBV5-4 | many | TGTGCCAGCAGCAGGACTAGCGGGGAGAGGAACATTCAGTACTTC | CASSRTSGERNIQYF
- | TRBJ2-1 | TRBV4-3 | few | TGCGCCAGCAGCCCCGGGGGAGCCTCTCCTATCGGGCAGTTCTTC | CASSPGGASPIGQFF
- | TRBJ1-5 | TRBV2 | few | TGTGCCAGCAGTGAGTATGGAGGCAATCAGCCCCAGCATTTT | CASSEYGGNQPQHF
- | TRBJ1-1 | TRBV25-1 | - | TGTGCCAGCAGTGAATTCGGGAACACTGAAGCTTTCTTT | CASSEFGNTEAFF
TRBD1 | TRBJ1-5 | TRBV2 | - | TGTGCCAGCAGTAGGACAGGGGCGGCGAGCAATCAGCCCCAGCATTTT | CASSRTGAASNQPQHF
TRBD2 | TRBJ2-1 | TRBV7-3 | few | TGTGCCAGCAGCTTAGGACTAGCGGGCGATGAGCAGTTCTTC | CASSLGLAGDEQFF
TRBD1 | TRBJ2-7 | TRBV6-6 | - | TGTGCCAGCAGCCCAGGGGGACAGGGCTCCTACGAGCAGTACTTC | CASSPGGQGSYEQYF
- | TRBJ2-5 | TRBV7-2 | - | TGTGCCAGCACCTCGGGGGCCAGAACGGAGACCCAGTACTTC | CASTSGARTETQYF
- | TRBJ1-4 | TRBV4-2 | few | TGTGCCAGCAGCCAAGACTGGGCTAATGAAAAACTGTTTTTT | CASSQDWANEKLFF
- | TRBJ1-5 | TRBV6-6 | once | TGTGCCAGCACGAGGGGGAGCAATCAGCCCCAGCATTTT | CASTRGSNQPQHF
TRBD1 | TRBJ1-1 | TRBV16 | many | TGTGCCAGCAGCCCTCCCAGGGGGGCAGTGAACACTGAAGCTTTCTTT | CASSPPRGAVNTEAFF
- | TRBJ2-1 | TRBV4-3 | many | TGCGCCAGCAGCCAAGAGGTCCCAGGTCCTAGCTCCTACAATGAGCAGTTCTTC | CASSQEVPGPSSYNEQFF
- | TRBJ1-1 | TRBV7-9 | few | TGTGCCAGCGGCAGGGGTACGGGCACTGAAGCTTTCTTT | CASGRGTGTEAFF
TRBD1 | TRBJ1-2 | TRBV6-6 | - | TGTGCCAGCAACCGGGACAGTCAAAGCTACACCTTC | CASNRDSQSYTF
- | TRBJ2-3 | TRBV7-2 | - | TGTGCCAGCAGCCCAGACAGGCTCCGCACAGATACGCAGTATTTT | CASSPDRLRTDTQYF
- | TRBJ2-1 | TRBV18 | - | TGTGCCAGCTCACCCGGGGCGCAGGGGAATGAGCAGTTCTTC | CASSPGAQGNEQFF
TRBD1 | TRBJ1-6 | TRBV7-2 | few | TGTGCCAGCAGCTTAGCGGGGACAGGGTCTTCACCCCTCCACTTT | CASSLAGTGSSPLHF
- | TRBJ2-5 | TRBV11-3 | - | TGTGCCAGCAGCTTCAACCTGCAAGAGACCCAGTACTTC | CASSFNLQETQYF
- | TRBJ2-3 | TRBV5-1 | - | TGCGCCAGCAGCCTCGGAATCGGGGGGCAAAGCACAGATACGCAGTATTTT | CASSLGIGGQSTDTQYF
TRBD2 | TRBJ2-1 | TRBV28 | many | TGTGCCAGCAGTTTCGCTAAGCGGGGGGAGCAGTTCTTC | CASSFAKRGEQFF
TRBD1 | TRBJ2-6 | TRBV7-9 | few | TGTGCCAGCAGCCCGCCGGGACAGGGGGCGTCTGGGGCCAACGTCCTGACTTTC | CASSPPGQGASGANVLTF